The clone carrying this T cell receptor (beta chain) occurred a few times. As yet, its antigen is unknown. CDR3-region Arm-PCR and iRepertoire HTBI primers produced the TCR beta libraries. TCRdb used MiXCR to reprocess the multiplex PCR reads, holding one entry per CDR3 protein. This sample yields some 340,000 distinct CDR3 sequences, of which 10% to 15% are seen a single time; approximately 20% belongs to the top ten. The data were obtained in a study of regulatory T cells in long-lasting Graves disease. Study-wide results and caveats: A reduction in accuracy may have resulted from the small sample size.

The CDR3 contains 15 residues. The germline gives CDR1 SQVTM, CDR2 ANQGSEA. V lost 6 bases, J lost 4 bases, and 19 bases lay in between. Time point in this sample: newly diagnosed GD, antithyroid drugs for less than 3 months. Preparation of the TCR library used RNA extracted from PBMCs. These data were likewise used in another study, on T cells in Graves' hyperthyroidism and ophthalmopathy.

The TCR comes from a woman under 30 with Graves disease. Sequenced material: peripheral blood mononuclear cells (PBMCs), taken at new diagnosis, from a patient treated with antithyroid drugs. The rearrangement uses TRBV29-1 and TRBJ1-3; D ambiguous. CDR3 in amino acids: CSVSFDNRIGNTIYF. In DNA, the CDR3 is TGCAGCGTCTCTTTCGACAATCGCATAGGAAACACCATATATTTT. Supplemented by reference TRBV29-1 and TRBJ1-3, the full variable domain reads SAVISQKPSRDICQRGTSLTIQCQVDSQVTMMFWYRQQPGQSLTLIATANQGSEATYESGFVIDKFPISRPNLTFSTLTVSNMSPEDSSIYLCSVSFDNRIGNTIYFGEGSWLTVV.